This T cell receptor (beta chain) was identified during a study of graft-versus-host responses after intestinal transplantation. Study in general: Transplant recipients had multivisceral, liver-intestinal, or isolated intestinal grafts. Every one of the recipients received anti-thymocyte globulin induction and afterwards took tacrolimus and steroids for approximately 3 years. Study-level points and caveats: Early post-transplant falls in HvG clones accompanied the peak levels of circulating GvH clones. GvH clones turned up in recipient marrow; some had shown up first in ileum or blood.

The repertoire was sequenced with immunoSEQ multiplex PCR; TCRdb's copy has only in-frame clones and lacks some. Here the sample spans under 150,000 clones, 80% to 95% being singletons. Concerning this clone itself: Its matching antigen is unknown.

The CDR3 contains 15 residues. From germline, CDR1 is MDHEN and CDR2 SYDVKM. The trim removed 7 bases at V and 3 bases at J, leaving 7 bases unmatched. The chain employs TRBV28 and TRBJ2-7; 12 positions match TRBD1. This receptor was identified in a human donor who received an intestinal transplant. The sample here was unstimulated CD4+ T cells sorted from spleen or lymph node cells, taken before intestinal transplant. The CDR3 sequence: CASNVGTGGIYEQYF. The DNA for the CDR3 is TGTGCCAGCAACGTGGGGACAGGGGGCATCTACGAGCAGTACTTC.